This entry describes one TCR beta chain. The target antigen is unknown. Sequencing used immunoSEQ multiplex PCR; TCRdb keeps in-frame clones, though not all of them. The table has about 2.2 million clones, over 85% seen once. CD8 cells regarded as naive lacked CD45RO, were positively chosen for CCR7, and omitted terminally differentiated effector memory CD45RA+ cells. All the donors were Caucasian adults who lived in Nashville, Tennessee. J lost 1 base, V lost 5 bases, and 9 bases had no gene match. There are 16 residues in the CDR3. Looked up from germline, CDR1 is SEHNR and CDR2 is FQNEAQ (reference sequence). The sample is drawn from a study of shared clonotypes between healthy human individuals. Study-level findings and limits: Only blood was sampled; tissue repertoires likely differ. Rarefaction showed sorted-subset sequencing was incomplete despite large depth. What naive subsets generally showed was a larger estimated richness than memory subsets showed.

The chain has TRBV7-9 and TRBJ2-7, with 9 bases aligning to TRBD2. This TCR came from a young man in good health. Some clones in this sample may be carry-over from other donors' samples. The source material was naive CD8+ T cells from PBMCs. CDR3 nucleotides: TGTGCCAGCAGCCATGCGGGGGGGCTTTTGTCCTACGAGCAGTACTTC. It encodes CASSHAGGLLSYEQYF.